These 21 T cell receptor beta chains were all obtained from the same sample, sequenced in a study of blood T cell repertoires in COVID-19. Here immunoSEQ multiplex PCR was the method, and the copy in TCRdb shows in-frame clones only, minus some. The top ten hold 5.7% of the sample, which has about 270,000 clones, around four fifths seen once. Sample: peripheral blood. The receptor source for this set is an elderly man with acute or convalescent COVID-19.

The chain links TRBV11-1 to TRBJ1-3, with no clear D. With 4 bases removed from V and 0 bases from J, the gap between germline ends came to 10 bases. Per germline, CDR1 SGHAT and CDR2 FQDESV (reference sequence). The CDR3 runs 15 residues. Here the CDR3 DNA reads TGTGCCAGCAGCTCTTCAGACAACTCTGGAAACACCATATATTTT. It codes for CASSSSDNSGNTIYF. Combining the CDR3 with reference TRBV11-1 and TRBJ1-3 gives the whole variable domain EAEVAQSPRYKITEKSQAVAFWCDPISGHATLYWYRQILGQGPELLVQFQDESVVDDSQLPKDRFSAERLKGVDSTLKIQPAELGDSAMYLCASSSSDNSGNTIYFGEGSWLTVV.

This rearrangement joins TRBV12-3 or TRBV12-4 to TRBJ2-7; unclear D gene. Trimming left V 5 bases short and J 0 bases short, with 8 bases between. This CDR3 is built from 13 residues. CDR3 loop: CASSASASYEQYF. The DNA for the CDR3 is TGTGCCAGCAGTGCCAGTGCCTCCTACGAGCAGTACTTC.

The chain carries TRBV6-5 and TRBJ2-5, with 7 bases lining up with TRBD1. The germline V gene encodes CDR1 MNHEY and CDR2 SVGAGI. The V segment lost 7 bases and the J segment 4 bases; nucleotides outside the gene matches: 9. The length of the CDR3 is 14 residues. Here the CDR3 reads CASNTYRGGETQYF. The DNA for the CDR3 is TGTGCCAGCAATACATACAGGGGTGGAGAGACCCAGTACTTC.

The chain employs TRBV5-4 and TRBJ2-1; 7 positions match TRBD2. The CDR3 is 14 amino acids. Losses at the gene ends were 4 bases for V and 6 bases for J; bases not matched to a gene: 7. Per the germline V gene, CDR1 is SGHNT and CDR2 is YYREEE (reference sequence). In nucleotides, the CDR3 is TGTGCCAGCAGCACCCGGGACTATGGCAATGAGCAGTTCTTC. Its translation: CASSTRDYGNEQFF.

This chain joins TRBV21-1 and TRBJ2-7; TRBD2, the table's D call, was not compared with the DNA. TRBV21-1 is a pseudogene segment. The CDR3 totals 17 residues. The CDR3 sequence: CASSKYFRGRASYEQYF. The CDR3 nucleotides read TGTGCCAGCAGCAAATATTTTCGGGGGAGGGCCTCCTACGAGCAGTACTTC.

DNA for the CDR3: TGTGCCAGCTCACCAGGACAGGTCCAAGAGACCCAGTACTTC. Amino acid sequence: CASSPGQVQETQYF. The chain joins TRBV18 to TRBJ2-5; 7 nucleotides agree with TRBD1. The length of the CDR3 is 14 residues. V dropped 2 bases and J dropped 1; count of bases not matched to a gene: 1. Germline V gene sequence: CDR1 KGHSH, CDR2 LQKENI.

V and J are TRBV6-1 and TRBJ1-4, with TRBD1 identical over 9 bases. Germline CDR1 and CDR2: MNHNS and SASEGT. The CDR3 has 14 residues. The V and J ends lost 6 bases and 8 bases, in that order; junction bases with no gene match: 7. The CDR3 reads CASSPGQGLEKLFF. Here the CDR3 DNA reads TGTGCCAGCAGCCCGGGACAGGGATTGGAAAAACTGTTTTTT.

The DNA of the CDR3 is TGTGCCAGTAGTATTAGACAGAGATACACTGAAGCTTTCTTT. Translated: CASSIRQRYTEAFF. The chain is built from TRBV19 and TRBJ1-1; a possible D gene is TRBD1 (5 bases). The germline V gene encodes CDR1 LNHDA and CDR2 SQIVND (reference sequence). The CDR3 length is 14 residues. V lost 3 bases and J lost 3, with 11 bases in between. The entire variable domain, with the rest obtained from reference TRBV19 and TRBJ1-1, is as follows: DGGITQSPKYLFRKEGQNVTLSCEQNLNHDAMYWYRQDPGQGLRLIYYSQIVNDFQKGDIAEGYSVSREKKESFPLTVTSAQKNPTAFYLCASSIRQRYTEAFFGQGTRLTVV.

The CDR3 here is CASSYVQRSSTDTQYF. The CDR3 nucleotides are TGTGCCAGCAGTTACGTTCAGCGGTCCAGCACAGATACGCAGTATTTT. V usage is TRBV6-6 and J usage is TRBJ2-3, with TRBD2 as a possible D gene (5 bases). Per germline, CDR1 MNHNY and CDR2 SVGAGI (reference sequence). V was shortened by 2 bases and J by 0 bases, with 12 bases between the two germline ends. This CDR3 region has 16 residues.

The chain links TRBV6-1 to TRBJ2-1; 9 bases match TRBD1. Germline V gene data show CDR1 as MNHNS and CDR2 as SASEGT. This CDR3 region has 16 residues. The V and J ends lost 2 bases and 7 bases, in that order; junction bases with no gene match: 9. The CDR3 nucleotides are TGTGCCAGCAGTGAATGGGGTGTGGACAGGGGAAATGAGCAGTTCTTC. Encoded protein: CASSEWGVDRGNEQFF.

The chain recombines TRBV2 with TRBJ1-4; D gene unclear. The ends were cut back, 7 bases at V and 5 bases at J, with 8 bases in the middle. The germline CDR1 and CDR2 sequences are SNHLY and FYNNEI. The CDR3 loop spans 12 amino acids. CDR3 bases: TGTGCCAGCATGGGCGCCAATGAAAAACTGTTTTTT. Its translation: CASMGANEKLFF.

The chain carries TRBV20-1 and TRBJ2-4, with TRBD1 matching over 11 bases. The CDR3 totals 15 residues. Germline V gene data show CDR1 as DFQATT and CDR2 as SNEGSKA (reference sequence). The V gene end was trimmed by 3 bases and the J gene end by 3 bases; junction bases not matched to a gene: 4. Here the CDR3 reads CSASPGQGVKNIQYF. The CDR3 coding sequence is TGCAGTGCTAGTCCGGGACAGGGGGTCAAAAACATTCAGTACTTC.

This clone was recorded only once. The chain combines TRBV29-1 with TRBJ1-1; TRBD1 agrees at 9 bases. The junction had 12 bases not matched to a gene; V was cut back by 2 bases and J by 11 bases. The germline V gene encodes CDR1 SQVTM and CDR2 ANQGSEA. This CDR3 comprises 14 residues. The CDR3 nucleotides are TGCAGCGTTGAACCGGAACGGGGGACAGGGCGTGCTTTCTTT. Encoded protein: CSVEPERGTGRAFF.

The CDR3: CATRDRGLDTQYF. DNA of the CDR3: TGTGCCACTCGGGACAGGGGCTTAGATACGCAGTATTTT. V usage is TRBV19 and J usage is TRBJ2-3; 10 bases are a match to TRBD1. Looked up from germline, CDR1 is LNHDA and CDR2 is SQIVND (reference sequence). The CDR3 has 13 residues. V shed 10 bases, J shed 5 bases, and the junction held 6 bases outside the gene matches.

The genes are TRBV7-9 and TRBJ2-3; D is unresolved. The V gene lost 3 bases and the J gene lost 0 bases, with 7 bases spanning the gap. CDR3 length: 14 residues. Germline V lookup: CDR1 SEHNR, CDR2 FQNEAQ (reference sequence). CDR3 loop: CASSLSVSTDTQYF. CDR3 coding DNA: TGTGCCAGCAGCTTGAGCGTAAGCACAGATACGCAGTATTTT.

The chain joins TRBV30 to TRBJ1-3; D gene ambiguous. V lost 5 bases to trimming and J lost 0 bases, with 14 bases between them. The germline V gene encodes CDR1 GTSNPN and CDR2 SVGIG (reference sequence). The CDR3 extends over 15 amino acids. CDR3 sequence reads: CAWAPGSSSGNTIYF. CDR3 nucleotides: TGTGCCTGGGCCCCGGGGTCCAGCTCTGGAAACACCATATATTTT.

The gene calls are TRBV7-2 and TRBJ2-7, with 9 bases fitting TRBD1. CDR1 and CDR2 from the germline V gene are SGHTA and FQGNSA. This CDR3 has 14 residues. Trimming removed 2 bases from V and 2 bases from J; junction bases left unmatched: 1. CDR3: CASSLTGGTYEQYF. The CDR3 bases are TGTGCCAGCAGCTTAACAGGGGGCACCTACGAGCAGTACTTC.

Points on this clone: One end of the junction is discordant with germline, which a read error may explain. The V call is TRBV2, the J call TRBJ1-4, with TRBD1 as a possible D gene (5 bases). This CDR3 region has 18 residues. The germline CDR1 and CDR2 sequences are SNHLY and FYNNEI. The CDR3 here is CASREARGLIATNEKLFF. The CDR3 region has the DNA TGTGCCAGCAGAGAAGCTAGGGGCCTCATTGCAACTAATGAAAAACTGTTTTTT.

V usage is TRBV7-7 and J usage is TRBJ2-1; 9 bases map to TRBD2. Germline V gene sequence: CDR1 SSHAT, CDR2 FNYEAQ (reference sequence). J was trimmed by 7 bases and V by 1 base; bases with no gene match: 8. The CDR3 consists of 16 residues. CDR3 coding DNA: TGTGCCAGCAGCTTAGAAATAGCTGCGGGGGGGAATGAGCAGTTCTTC. It translates to CASSLEIAAGGNEQFF.

A single count supports this clone. The rearrangement joins TRBV24-1 to TRBJ2-2, with 8 bases that match TRBD1. The CDR3 sequence is 17 residues long. Germline V gene lookup returns CDR1 KGHDR and CDR2 SFDVKD. V was clipped by 3 bases and J by 4 bases; unmatched bases: 9. The CDR3, as DNA: TGTGCCACCAGTGATCCCCGGACAGGGAGAGGCACCGGGGAGCTGTTTTTT. Translated, it gives CATSDPRTGRGTGELFF.

The rearrangement links TRBV28 to TRBJ2-3; 9 bases map to TRBD1. Germline CDR1 reads MDHEN; CDR2 reads SYDVKM. Trimming at V came to 5 bases and at J to 1 base, leaving 4 bases not matched to a gene. The CDR3 contains 15 residues. The CDR3 reads CASSAGTGRTDTQYF. The CDR3 DNA is TGTGCCAGCAGTGCCGGGACAGGGCGCACAGATACGCAGTATTTT.